This T cell receptor beta chain was recovered during a study of glioma-infiltrating T cells after dendritic cell vaccination (dated by TCRdb to 2015 to 2016). The study in broad terms: Of the 15 glioblastoma patients in the cohort, all drawn from Phase I and II dendritic cell vaccination trials, 9 were newly diagnosed and 6 had recurrent disease. Tumor-infiltrating lymphocyte content was quantified and tumor and blood repertoires were compared in dendritic cell-vaccinated glioblastoma patients by deep sequencing of TCR beta CDR3 regions. TCR sequencing metrics, including TIL content and tumor-blood repertoire overlap, were correlated with survival after dendritic cell vaccination. Each patient got three intradermal injections of the dendritic cell vaccine, spaced at biweekly intervals, in the arm below the axilla. Autologous tumor lysate-pulsed dendritic cell vaccination was administered to the patients between the early 2000s and the early 2010s. To make the vaccine, monocyte-derived dendritic cells were cultured for under eight days with IL-4 and GM-CSF and then pulsed overnight with autologous tumor lysate. The paper as a whole reports these results and caveats: The response model built on TCR overlap across three groups was characterized as speculative, with prospective validation still needed. No direct relationship between TCR clonality and survival was found, suggesting a diverse polyclonal response may matter. After dendritic cell vaccination, a higher estimated pretreatment TIL content predicted longer time to progression and overall survival. The cohort was small and heterogeneous, few patients had complete blood and tumor sets, and even fewer had initial-recurrent tumor pairs.

Remarks on this clone: Its antigen target is currently unknown. Base qualities are missing; no much larger clone stands one base away.

The germline V gene (reference sequence) yields GTSNPN for CDR1 and SVGIG for CDR2. V is trimmed back by 2 bases and J by 7 bases, and the junction contains 0 bases that no gene match accounts for. Taken from cysteine to phenylalanine, the CDR3 has 12 residues. CDR3 DNA only is kept here, 36 bases in frame from base 1. The immunoSEQ assay amplified TCRB CDR3 regions from roughly 2 micrograms of genomic DNA, or from all available DNA when less than that amount was available. For multiplex PCR, 60 forward primers for TCR V beta segments and 13 reverse primers for J beta segments were used. To estimate reads per starting template, synthetic control templates were spiked into each sample at limiting dilution. The Illumina HiSeq System generated sequencing reads of 87 bp. As for how the authors treated the data: To remove PCR and sequencing errors, closely related sequences were merged with a nearest neighbor algorithm. TCR overlap was measured as the percentage of unique tumor TCR beta sequences also present in the same patient's peripheral blood. Held by TCRdb, this immuneACCESS table contains in-frame sequences only and omits some clones. Under half of the omission traces to an unresolved V gene where checked; the cause of the rest is unknown. V, J and clone size are taken as reported in that table, and D and trimming were inferred from the DNA itself. The sample table lists about 82,000 clones, roughly 90% of them with a count of one. 3.2% of the sample lies in the top ten.

Patients were selected for having adequate residual fresh-frozen tumor tissue and more than two years of available survival data. Molecular status otherwise varied across the glioblastoma patients, but none of them carried an isocitrate dehydrogenase mutation. PBMC were collected before vaccination, two weeks after the third vaccination, and at tumor progression when it occurred. The Qiagen DNeasy Blood extraction Kit was used for extraction of genomic DNA. The receptor chain draws on TRBV30 and TRBJ2-4, with 9 bases aligning to TRBD1. The sequencing used blood, collected before dendritic cell vaccination. This TCR was sampled from a human donor with glioblastoma. The nucleotide sequence is given as TGTGCCTGGAGTACAGGGGGCAACATTCAGTACTTC. Its protein product is CAWSTGGNIQYF.